These 11 T cell receptor beta chains originate from one sample sequenced in a study of T-cell memory formation after mild COVID-19. TCRdb redid the calling of the 5' RACE reads with MiXCR, one entry per CDR3 protein. Of under 250,000 distinct CDR3 sequences listed, roughly a tenth are singletons. The sequencing input was PBMCs or a T cell subset sorted from them (not recorded which). These receptors were collected from a man between 18 and 29 years old who had mild COVID-19 (a few samples of this study predate the infection). Cell type and time point are not known.

A note on this clonotype: One junction end does not reproduce the germline sequence, and a read error may be involved. This chain connects TRBV30 to TRBJ2-5; perhaps D is TRBD1 or TRBD2 (6 bases each). CDR3 length: 13 amino acids. Per the germline V gene, CDR1 is GTSNPN and CDR2 is SVGIG (reference sequence). The CDR3 sequence is CAGSRGLEETQYF. The CDR3 region has the DNA TGTGCCGGGAGCAGGGGACTGGAGGAGACCCAGTACTTC. Full variable domain (missing parts from reference TRBV30 and TRBJ2-5): SQTIHQWPATLVQPVGSPLSLECTVEGTSNPNLYWYRQAAGRGLQLLFYSVGIGQISSEVPQNLSASRPQDRQFILSSKKLLLSDSGFYLCAGSRGLEETQYFGPGTRLLVL.

The table lists this clonotype with many counts. The chain employs TRBV7-2 and TRBJ1-5; no firm D call. Trimming took 4 bases from V and 7 from J, leaving 11 bases between them. The CDR3 is 13 residues long. Germline loops: CDR1 SGHTA, CDR2 FQGNSA. Here the CDR3 DNA reads TGTGCCAGCAGCTCAGACCACCGGCAGCCCCAGCATTTT. As protein: CASSSDHRQPQHF.

This clonotype was counted many times. The CDR3 region has the DNA TGTGCCAGCAGCTTAGTGGGGTCACCCCTCCACTTT. Its protein product is CASSLVGSPLHF. The chain uses TRBV7-2 and TRBJ1-6; D is unclear. Trimming removed 1 base from V and 10 bases from J, with 5 bases in between. Germline V gene data show CDR1 as SGHTA and CDR2 as FQGNSA. The CDR3 loop spans 12 amino acids.

The genes are TRBV6-5 and TRBJ1-4, with 7 bases identical to TRBD1. The germline CDR1 and CDR2 sequences are MNHEY and SVGAGI. The CDR3 loop spans 15 amino acids. The junction had 9 bases not matched to a gene; V was cut back by 6 bases and J by 5 bases. DNA of the CDR3: TGTGCCAGCAGAGGTGCGACAGGGTCGAATGAAAAACTGTTTTTT. Residues: CASRGATGSNEKLFF.

The chain recombines TRBV21-1 with TRBJ2-5. TRBV21-1 counts as a pseudogene. The CDR3 extends over 15 amino acids. The CDR3 spells CASSKYGEYQETQYF. In DNA, the CDR3 is TGTGCCAGCAGCAAATACGGGGAGTACCAAGAGACCCAGTACTTC.

This clonotype was found many times. The rearrangement uses TRBV7-2 and TRBJ2-2, with 9 bases fitting TRBD1. Germline V CDR1 and CDR2: SGHTA, FQGNSA. Losses at the gene ends were 5 bases for V and 6 bases for J; bases not matched to a gene: 4. There are 14 residues in the CDR3. CDR3 residues: CASSPRTGAGELFF. CDR3 nucleotides: TGTGCCAGCAGCCCCCGGACAGGGGCCGGGGAGCTGTTTTTT.

V and J are TRBV7-2 and TRBJ1-2, with D possibly matching TRBD1 (5 bases). Germline V gene sequence: CDR1 SGHTA, CDR2 FQGNSA. The CDR3 extends over 14 amino acids. V was cut by 3 bases and J by 4 bases, with 12 bases left in between. The DNA of the CDR3 is TGTGCCAGCAGCTTGGACCCGACAGCCTATGGCTACACCTTC. It encodes CASSLDPTAYGYTF.

This clonotype was seen repeatedly, ten times or more. This rearrangement joins TRBV4-2 to TRBJ2-4, with 8 bases lining up with TRBD2. The V and J ends lost 4 bases and 1 base, in that order; junction bases with no gene match: 6. The CDR3 covers 16 residues. Germline CDR1 is LGHNA and CDR2 is YNFKEQ. CDR3 nucleotide sequence: TGTGCCAGCAGCCTTGGGAGCGGGGGTGCCAAAAACATTCAGTACTTC. It translates to CASSLGSGGAKNIQYF.

There are a few counts of this clonotype. The chain uses TRBV18 and TRBJ2-1; 7 nucleotides match TRBD2. Trimming took 5 bases from V and 8 from J; bases not matched to a gene: 9. The V gene's germline CDR1 is KGHSH and CDR2 LQKENI. The CDR3 is made up of 14 amino acids. The CDR3: CASSAGTIDDEQFF. Written as DNA, the CDR3 is TGTGCCAGCTCAGCCGGGACTATAGACGATGAGCAGTTCTTC.

This chain uses TRBV9 with TRBJ2-1, with a tentative D call TRBD1 (5 bases). The CDR3 has 16 amino acids. Trimming stripped 3 bases from V and 3 bases from J, with 16 bases between. Germline V gives CDR1 SGDLS, CDR2 YYNGEE. The CDR3 DNA sequence: TGTGCCAGCAGCGAATTGGACAACCCGTACTACAATGAGCAGTTCTTC. Encoded protein: CASSELDNPYYNEQFF.

V and J are TRBV4-3 and TRBJ2-5; the D is unclear. The CDR3 is made up of 11 amino acids. CDR1 is LGHNA, CDR2 YSLEER, per germline. V lost 1 base to trimming and J lost 7 bases, with 4 bases between them. CDR3 in amino acids: CASSQGWTQYF. In DNA form, the CDR3 reads TGCGCCAGCAGCCAAGGATGGACCCAGTACTTC.